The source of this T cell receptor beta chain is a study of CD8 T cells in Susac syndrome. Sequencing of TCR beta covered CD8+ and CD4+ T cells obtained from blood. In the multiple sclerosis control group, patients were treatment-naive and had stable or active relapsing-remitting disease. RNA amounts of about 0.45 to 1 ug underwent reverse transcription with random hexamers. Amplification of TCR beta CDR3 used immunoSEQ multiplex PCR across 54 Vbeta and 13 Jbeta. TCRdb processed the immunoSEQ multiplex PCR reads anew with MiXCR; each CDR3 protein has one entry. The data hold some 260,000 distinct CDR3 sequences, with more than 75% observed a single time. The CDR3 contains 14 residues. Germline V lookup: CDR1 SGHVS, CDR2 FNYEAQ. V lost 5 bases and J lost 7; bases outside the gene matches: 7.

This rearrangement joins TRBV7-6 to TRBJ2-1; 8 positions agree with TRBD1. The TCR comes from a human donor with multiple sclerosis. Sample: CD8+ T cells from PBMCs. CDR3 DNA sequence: TGTGCCAGCAGCGGACAAAGGGACAGGAATGAGCAGTTCTTC. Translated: CASSGQRDRNEQFF.